Presented here are 7 T cell receptor beta chains from one specimen sequenced in a study of OX40 agonist ivuxolimab in advanced cancers. Sequencing used immunoSEQ multiplex PCR; TCRdb keeps in-frame clones, though not all of them. Seen here are some 61,000 clones, 75% to 80% observed once, and the top ten hold about 1.6%. The material was CD4+ or CD8+ T cells sorted from blood, obtained in a trial of the OX40 agonist ivuxolimab. Source of these receptors: an adult with an advanced solid tumor such as melanoma, head and neck, liver or kidney cancer.

The chain joins TRBV2 to TRBJ2-7, with D uncertain. Trimming shortened V by 5 bases and J by 3 bases, and 20 bases separated the two germline ends. Germline CDR1 reads SNHLY; CDR2 reads FYNNEI. The CDR3 spans 16 residues. The CDR3 protein is CASSPLGLGVSYEQYF. The CDR3 DNA follows: TGTGCCAGCAGTCCCCTTGGGCTTGGGGTTAGCTACGAGCAGTACTTC.

The genes are TRBV18 and TRBJ2-2, with 7 bases lining up with TRBD1. Germline CDR1 reads KGHSH; CDR2 reads LQKENI. The J segment lost 4 bases and the V segment lost 5 bases, leaving 10 bases of the junction unmatched. There are 16 residues in the CDR3. The chain's CDR3 is CASSYTGAGSTGELFF. For the CDR3, the DNA is TGTGCCAGCTCATACACAGGGGCAGGAAGCACCGGGGAGCTGTTTTTT.

The sample holds a few counts of this clone. This chain joins TRBV18 and TRBJ1-2; D is undetermined. The CDR3 is 12 residues long. V was cut by 3 bases and J by 13 bases, with 15 bases left in between. Germline CDR1 reads KGHSH; CDR2 reads LQKENI. In nucleotides, the CDR3 is TGTGCCAGCTCACCCGGAGACACCGCTCTCACCTTC. Its translation is CASSPGDTALTF.

The chain links TRBV30 to TRBJ2-3, with D tentatively TRBD1 (6 bases). CDR3 length equals 14 residues. Trimming cost V 4 bases and J 2 bases, with 13 bases left between them. Germline values: CDR1 GTSNPN, CDR2 SVGIG (reference sequence). CDR3 protein: CAWMIDRNTDTQYF. The CDR3 DNA reads TGTGCCTGGATGATCGACAGGAACACAGATACGCAGTATTTT.

This chain uses TRBV11-1 with TRBJ2-1; D perhaps matches TRBD1 (7 bases). Germline CDR1 reads SGHAT; CDR2 reads FQDESV (reference sequence). Trimming pared 1 base from V and 9 bases from J, leaving 19 bases between. The CDR3 sequence is 16 residues long. CDR3 amino acids: CASSLVFGSGGSEQFF. The CDR3 nucleotides are TGTGCCAGCAGCTTAGTGTTCGGGTCAGGGGGGAGTGAGCAGTTCTTC.

This clone was counted once. The chain uses TRBV2 and TRBJ2-3; D remains unclear. Germline V gene data show CDR1 as SNHLY and CDR2 as FYNNEI. This CDR3 is built from 12 residues. Trimming pared 7 bases from V and 4 bases from J, leaving 9 bases between. Here the CDR3 reads CASKREADTQYF. DNA for the CDR3: TGTGCCAGCAAGCGAGAGGCAGATACGCAGTATTTT.

This CDR3 reads CASSLFQLRNEQYF. CDR3 sequence (DNA): TGTGCCAGCAGTTTATTCCAGCTTAGAAACGAGCAGTACTTC. The genes are TRBV28 and TRBJ2-7, with D unclear. CDR1 is MDHEN, CDR2 SYDVKM, per germline. The CDR3 consists of 14 residues. Trimming took 1 base from V and 5 from J, leaving 12 bases between them. The full variable domain, with the rest looked up from reference TRBV28 and TRBJ2-7, is DVKVTQSSRYLVKRTGEKVFLECVQDMDHENMFWYRQDPGLGLRLIYFSYDVKMKEKGDIPEGYSVSREKKERFSLILESASTNQTSMYLCASSLFQLRNEQYFGPGTRLTVT.